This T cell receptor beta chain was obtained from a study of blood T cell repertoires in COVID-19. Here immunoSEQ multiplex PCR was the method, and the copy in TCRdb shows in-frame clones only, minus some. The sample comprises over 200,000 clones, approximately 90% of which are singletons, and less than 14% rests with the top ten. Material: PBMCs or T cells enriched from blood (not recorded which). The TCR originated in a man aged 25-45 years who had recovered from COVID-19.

The CDR3 spells CASTLHETGSDTQYF. DNA of the CDR3: TGTGCCAGCACATTACACGAAACCGGGAGCGATACGCAGTATTTT. This rearrangement joins TRBV9 to TRBJ2-3, with a possible D match to TRBD2 (6 bases). Trimming pared 6 bases from V and 6 bases from J, leaving 20 bases between. Germline CDR1 and CDR2: SGDLS and YYNGEE. The CDR3 is made up of 15 amino acids.